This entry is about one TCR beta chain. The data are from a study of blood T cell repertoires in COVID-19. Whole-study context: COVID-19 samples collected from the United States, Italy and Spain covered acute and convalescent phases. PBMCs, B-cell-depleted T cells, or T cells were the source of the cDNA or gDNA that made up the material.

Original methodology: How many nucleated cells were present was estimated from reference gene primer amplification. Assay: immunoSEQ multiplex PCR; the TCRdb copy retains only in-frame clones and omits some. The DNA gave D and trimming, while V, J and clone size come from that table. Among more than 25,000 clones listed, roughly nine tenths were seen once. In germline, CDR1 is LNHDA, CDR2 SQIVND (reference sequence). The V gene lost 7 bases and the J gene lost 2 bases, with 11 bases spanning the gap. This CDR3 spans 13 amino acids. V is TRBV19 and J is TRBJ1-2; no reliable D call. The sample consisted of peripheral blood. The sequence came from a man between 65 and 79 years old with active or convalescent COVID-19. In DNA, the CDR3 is TGTGCCAGTACCCCCCACCTAAACTATGGCTACACCTTC. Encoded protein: CASTPHLNYGYTF. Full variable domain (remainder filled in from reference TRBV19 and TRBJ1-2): DGGITQSPKYLFRKEGQNVTLSCEQNLNHDAMYWYRQDPGQGLRLIYYSQIVNDFQKGDIAEGYSVSREKKESFPLTVTSAQKNPTAFYLCASTPHLNYGYTFGSGTRLTVV.